Below, 30 T cell receptor beta chains from the same sample are listed, as sequenced in a study of blood T cell repertoires in COVID-19. Measured with immunoSEQ multiplex PCR; TCRdb has only the in-frame clones, and not every one. The sample holds approximately 140,000 clones, around 82% seen once. The sequencing sample was made of PBMCs or T cells enriched from blood (not recorded which). These receptors originate from a man aged 40-49 years with acute COVID-19.

To note about this clone: Germline is not matched at one junction end, which may reflect a read error. V gene TRBV7-2 combines with J gene TRBJ2-3, with 13 bases that match TRBD2. The CDR3 totals 16 residues. CDR1 SGHTA and CDR2 FQGNSA come from the germline V gene. CDR3 DNA: TGTGCCAGCAGCTTCTGGACTAGCGGGAGCAGAGATACGCAGTATTTT. It encodes CASSFWTSGSRDTQYF.

The sample holds a few counts of this clone. V is TRBV18 and J is TRBJ2-1, with D perhaps TRBD1 (6 bases). V was cut by 4 bases and J by 8 bases, with 21 bases left in between. The V gene's germline CDR1 is KGHSH and CDR2 LQKENI. The CDR3 totals 16 residues. The CDR3 is CASSRSVGQLWDEQFF. The CDR3, as DNA: TGTGCCAGCTCACGTAGCGTTGGACAGTTATGGGATGAGCAGTTCTTC.

This chain's CDR3 is CASSHRRDSTVQYF. As DNA, the CDR3 is TGCGCCAGCAGCCACAGACGGGACTCTACCGTGCAGTACTTC. V usage is TRBV4-3 and J usage is TRBJ2-7; D may be TRBD2 (6 bases). Germline V CDR1 and CDR2: LGHNA, YSLEER. This CDR3 is built from 14 residues. V was cut by 3 bases and J by 9 bases, with 18 bases left in between.

The rearrangement links TRBV2 to TRBJ2-2; 7 bases are shared with TRBD1. The V gene end was trimmed by 5 bases and the J gene end by 0 bases; junction bases not matched to a gene: 6. Looked up from germline, CDR1 is SNHLY and CDR2 is FYNNEI. The CDR3 spans 16 residues. The CDR3: CASSLEGGSNTGELFF. The CDR3 DNA reads TGTGCCAGCAGTCTGGAAGGGGGCTCGAACACCGGGGAGCTGTTTTTT.

The chain uses TRBV2 and TRBJ1-2; the match to TRBD1 covers 9 bases. The V gene end was trimmed by 4 bases and the J gene end by 4 bases; junction bases not matched to a gene: 4. The germline gives CDR1 SNHLY, CDR2 FYNNEI. The length of the CDR3 is 14 residues. CDR3 amino acids: CASSGTGETYGYTF. The CDR3 nucleotides are TGTGCCAGCAGTGGGACAGGGGAAACCTATGGCTACACCTTC.

The rearrangement uses TRBV28 and TRBJ2-1; 10 bases align to TRBD2. Germline values: CDR1 MDHEN, CDR2 SYDVKM. The CDR3 runs 14 residues. Trimming at V came to 6 bases and at J to 9 bases, leaving 8 bases not matched to a gene. This CDR3 is CASRGAGGPGEQFF. The CDR3 DNA reads as TGTGCCAGCAGGGGAGCGGGAGGGCCCGGTGAGCAGTTCTTC.

This clone was observed once. This chain connects TRBV4-2 to TRBJ1-2, with TRBD1 identical over 7 bases. CDR1 and CDR2 from the germline V gene are LGHNA and YNFKEQ. V was clipped by 1 base and J by 4 bases; unmatched bases: 15. The CDR3 loop spans 18 amino acids. CDR3 sequence: CASSQVVGGVDEVYGYTF. CDR3 DNA: TGTGCCAGCAGCCAAGTCGTAGGGGGCGTTGATGAAGTCTATGGCTACACCTTC.

The V gene is TRBV3-1 (or the pseudogene TRBV3-2), the J gene TRBJ1-6; D not resolved. The length of the CDR3 is 15 residues. Germline-derived CDR1 and CDR2 are LGHDT and YNNKEL (reference sequence). The V gene lost 2 bases and the J gene lost 5 bases, with 10 bases spanning the gap. Here the CDR3 DNA reads TGTGCCAGCAGCCAACGTCAAGCGGATAATTCACCCCTCCACTTT. Protein: CASSQRQADNSPLHF.

The rearrangement links TRBV5-1 to TRBJ2-1, with 10 bases matching TRBD2. V dropped 2 bases and J dropped 9; count of bases not matched to a gene: 5. Looked up from germline, CDR1 is SGHRS and CDR2 is YFSETQ. This CDR3 has 14 residues. DNA for the CDR3: TGCGCCAGCAGCTTTAGCGGGAGGACAGGTGAGCAGTTCTTC. Its translation: CASSFSGRTGEQFF.

V is TRBV19 and J is TRBJ1-2, with a weak D call TRBD1 (5 bases). V was shortened by 9 bases and J by 5 bases, with 13 bases between the two germline ends. Looked up from germline, CDR1 is LNHDA and CDR2 is SQIVND (reference sequence). This CDR3 contains 12 residues. The CDR3 DNA follows: TGTGCCAGCTGGACCGGGGGTTATGGCTACACCTTC. Its protein is CASWTGGYGYTF.

The table lists this clone with a count of one. The chain combines TRBV27 with TRBJ2-2; 12 positions match TRBD2. V trimming: 1 base; J trimming: 6 bases; junction bases outside the gene matches: 6. CDR1 and CDR2 from the germline V gene are MNHEY and SMNVEV (reference sequence). The CDR3 is 17 residues long. The CDR3 sequence: CASSLFPSGRAPGELFF. The CDR3, as DNA: TGTGCCAGCAGTTTATTCCCTAGCGGGAGGGCCCCCGGGGAGCTGTTTTTT.

This clone was recorded only once. The rearrangement joins TRBV7-2 to TRBJ2-5; TRBD2 agrees at 10 bases. The CDR3 contains 15 residues. Losses at the gene ends were 4 bases for V and 4 bases for J; bases not matched to a gene: 6. Germline assignment: CDR1 SGHTA and CDR2 FQGNSA. The DNA of the CDR3 is TGTGCCAGCAGCTCCCTAGCGGGGGAGGGAGAGACCCAGTACTTC. Protein: CASSSLAGEGETQYF.

The chain uses TRBV9 and TRBJ1-2; unclear D gene. The CDR3 runs to 13 residues. Between the trimmed V and J ends, which lost 1 base and 6 bases, there was a span of 10 bases. Looked up from germline, CDR1 is SGDLS and CDR2 is YYNGEE. This CDR3 is CASSVRPANGYTF. CDR3 sequence (DNA): TGTGCCAGCAGCGTACGTCCTGCGAATGGCTACACCTTC.

In DNA form, the CDR3 reads TGTGCCAGCAGTCTGACACCGGGACTAGCGGATACTTACTCCTACAATGAGCAGTTCTTC. Protein sequence: CASSLTPGLADTYSYNEQFF. The gene calls are TRBV28 and TRBJ2-1, with TRBD2 identical over 11 bases. Per germline, CDR1 MDHEN and CDR2 SYDVKM. J lost 0 bases, V lost 5 bases, and 15 bases had no gene match. The CDR3 runs 20 residues.

This clone was counted a few times. The V call is TRBV30, the J call TRBJ1-6; 9 bases map to TRBD1. V lost 0 bases to trimming and J lost 10 bases; unmatched junction nucleotides: 4. In germline, CDR1 is GTSNPN, CDR2 SVGIG (reference sequence). This CDR3 has 14 residues. The CDR3 loop is CAWSVGTGISPLHF. CDR3 in DNA: TGTGCCTGGAGTGTTGGGACAGGGATCTCACCCCTCCACTTT.

V and J are TRBV28 and TRBJ1-5; D is perhaps TRBD1 (5 bases). The CDR3 extends over 16 amino acids. Trimming removed 5 bases at V and 0 bases at J, with 14 bases between. Germline V lookup: CDR1 MDHEN, CDR2 SYDVKM. CDR3 in DNA: TGTGCCAGCAGTCCCAGACAGCCATATAGCAATCAGCCCCAGCATTTT. Translation: CASSPRQPYSNQPQHF.

The chain is built from TRBV28 and TRBJ1-5, with 9 bases lining up with TRBD1. The CDR3 runs to 15 residues. The germline V gene has CDR1 MDHEN and CDR2 SYDVKM. V lost 4 bases and J lost 5; bases outside the gene matches: 6. The CDR3 nucleotides read TGTGCCAGCAGTTCGGGACAGGGATTTGATCAGCCCCAGCATTTT. Its translation: CASSSGQGFDQPQHF.

V and J are TRBV6-5 and TRBJ1-5, with TRBD1 matching 8 bases. This CDR3 has 15 residues. Germline values: CDR1 MNHEY, CDR2 SVGAGI. V was pared by 6 bases and J by 4 bases, with 8 bases of the junction left unmatched. This CDR3 is CASRRGRGRNQPQHF. The CDR3 DNA reads TGTGCCAGCAGAAGGGGCAGGGGGCGGAATCAGCCCCAGCATTTT.

The chain combines TRBV30 with TRBJ2-3, with TRBD1 matching over 8 bases. There are 13 residues in the CDR3. J gave up 5 bases and V 2 bases, and 3 bases lay outside the gene matches. Germline loops: CDR1 GTSNPN, CDR2 SVGIG (reference sequence). The CDR3 DNA reads TGTGCCTGGAGTTCTACAGGGGGAGATACGCAGTATTTT. This sequence encodes CAWSSTGGDTQYF.

V is TRBV5-1 and J is TRBJ2-7; TRBD1 matches at 7 bases. Germline V gene sequence: CDR1 SGHRS, CDR2 YFSETQ. Trimming took 0 bases from V and 2 from J; bases not matched to a gene: 2. This CDR3 comprises 14 residues. Here the CDR3 DNA reads TGCGCCAGCAGCTTGGTGGACAGGACCTACGAGCAGTACTTC. Its protein product is CASSLVDRTYEQYF.

J is TRBJ2-5 and V is TRBV2, with TRBD1 matching over 7 bases. After removal of 7 bases from V and 2 bases from J, the junction contained 7 bases not matched to a gene. The CDR3 is made up of 14 amino acids. Germline values: CDR1 SNHLY, CDR2 FYNNEI. The CDR3 DNA reads as TGTGCCAGCAATGTAGGGGGCTTTCAAGAGACCCAGTACTTC. As protein: CASNVGGFQETQYF.

Only one count was recorded for this clone. CDR3 nucleotide sequence: TGTGCCAGCAGATCAGATGAGGGACAGCGTGCCGAGCAGTACTTC. Encoded protein: CASRSDEGQRAEQYF. The chain couples TRBV28 to TRBJ2-7; 7 bases match TRBD1. The CDR3 is made up of 15 amino acids. Germline CDR1 MDHEN, CDR2 SYDVKM. After removal of 6 bases from V and 6 bases from J, the junction contained 14 bases not matched to a gene.

This clone was recorded a few times. The gene calls are TRBV9 and TRBJ2-1, with TRBD2 matching 8 bases. The CDR3 runs 15 residues. J was trimmed by 6 bases and V by 0 bases; bases with no gene match: 5. CDR1 SGDLS and CDR2 YYNGEE come from the germline V gene. CDR3 residues: CASSVGWTSSNEQFF. In nucleotides, the CDR3 is TGTGCCAGCAGCGTAGGTTGGACTAGCAGCAATGAGCAGTTCTTC.

The genes are TRBV6-5 and TRBJ2-7; D is possibly TRBD1 (5 bases). There are 13 residues in the CDR3. Germline-derived CDR1 and CDR2 are MNHEY and SVGAGI. V lost 6 bases and J lost 9, with 18 bases in between. CDR3 sequence (DNA): TGTGCCAGCAGGCCCGAACAGGTAGGGCGGCAGTACTTC. Translating it yields CASRPEQVGRQYF.

This clone was seen only a few times. The chain joins TRBV4-3 to TRBJ2-1; D possibly corresponds to TRBD2 (6 bases). The CDR3 contains 16 residues. V shed 2 bases and J shed 6 bases, with 17 bases lying between them. CDR1 LGHNA and CDR2 YSLEER come from the germline V gene. Here the CDR3 reads CASSQIRGSAGNEQFF. CDR3 DNA sequence: TGCGCCAGCAGCCAAATACGAGGGTCAGCGGGCAATGAGCAGTTCTTC.

The chain is built from TRBV2 and TRBJ2-1, with TRBD2 matching over 7 bases. The germline V gene encodes CDR1 SNHLY and CDR2 FYNNEI. This CDR3 region has 18 residues. With 5 bases clipped from V and 4 bases from J, the junction kept 17 bases outside the gene matches. The CDR3: CASSNRDYPANEYNEQFF. In nucleotides, the CDR3 is TGTGCCAGCAGTAACCGGGACTACCCGGCCAACGAATACAATGAGCAGTTCTTC.

The chain uses TRBV29-1 and TRBJ2-7; 8 nucleotides align to TRBD1. V trimming: 7 bases; J trimming: 1 base; junction bases outside the gene matches: 6. Germline-derived CDR1 and CDR2 are SQVTM and ANQGSEA. CDR3 length equals 13 residues. DNA of the CDR3: TGCAGCGCAGGGGGCGAAGATTCCTACGAGCAGTACTTC. Amino acids: CSAGGEDSYEQYF.

The genes are TRBV28 and TRBJ1-2; D might be TRBD1 (6 bases). Germline-derived CDR1 and CDR2 are MDHEN and SYDVKM. The CDR3 extends over 15 amino acids. V lost 8 bases and J 5 bases, leaving 21 bases between the germline ends. The CDR3, as DNA: TGTGCCAGCTGGGATCTAAAGACAGGAGTTTATGGCTACACCTTC. Its protein product is CASWDLKTGVYGYTF.

This chain uses TRBV7-2 with TRBJ2-3, with D possibly being TRBD1 (5 bases). This CDR3 spans 14 amino acids. CDR1 SGHTA and CDR2 FQGNSA come from the germline V gene. Trimming pared 5 bases from V and 5 bases from J, leaving 14 bases between. The CDR3 here is CASSLVGQGDTQYF. Written as DNA, the CDR3 is TGTGCCAGCAGCCTAGTAGGCCAGGGAGATACGCAGTATTTT.

The gene calls are TRBV7-9 and TRBJ2-7, with TRBD1 identical over 9 bases. The CDR3 spans 12 residues. V gave up 8 bases and J gave up 6 bases; unmatched junction bases: 5. The germline V gene encodes CDR1 SEHNR and CDR2 FQNEAQ (reference sequence). CDR3: CASGSTGGEQYF. The CDR3 nucleotides read TGTGCCAGCGGGTCGACAGGGGGCGAGCAGTACTTC.